The 17 T cell receptor beta chains below were found in one sample sequenced in a study of blood T cells in healthy people across ages. A sample-barcoded 5' primer and a J-beta primer mix were used in a second PCR of about 6 to 12 cycles. Via MiXCR, TCRdb re-called the 5' RACE reads, giving one row per CDR3 protein. This table has 600,000 to 850,000 distinct CDR3 sequences, roughly 41% appearing once. The sequencing sample was made of blood. The source is a woman aged 55-70 years in good health.

This chain links TRBV24-1 with TRBJ2-1; TRBD1 might be the D (5 bases). Germline V lookup: CDR1 KGHDR, CDR2 SFDVKD. CDR3 length: 13 residues. Trimming took off 2 bases at V and 6 bases at J, with 7 bases between the two ends. CDR3 protein: CATSDSRVNEQFF. The CDR3 nucleotides read TGTGCCACCAGTGATTCCAGGGTCAATGAGCAGTTCTTC.

The chain couples TRBV4-2 to TRBJ1-2; 11 positions agree with TRBD1. Unmatched junction bases numbered 6, after V lost 0 bases and J lost 3 bases. Germline V CDR1 and CDR2: LGHNA, YNFKEQ. The CDR3 has 17 residues. The CDR3 DNA reads as TGTGCCAGCAGCCAAGAGGACAGGGGGCAGTATCACTATGGCTACACCTTC. It translates to CASSQEDRGQYHYGYTF.

This clonotype has just one count. V gene TRBV7-9 combines with J gene TRBJ2-1, with 13 bases identical to TRBD2. Trimming removed 3 bases from V and 6 bases from J; junction bases left unmatched: 11. Germline V gene lookup returns CDR1 SEHNR and CDR2 FQNEAQ (reference sequence). The CDR3 consists of 18 residues. CDR3 residues: CASSFPPRTSGRRNEQFF. The CDR3 DNA reads as TGTGCCAGCAGCTTTCCCCCCCGGACTAGCGGGAGACGCAATGAGCAGTTCTTC.

This clonotype was observed a few times. The chain couples TRBV12-3 or TRBV12-4 to TRBJ1-4; weak D call: TRBD1 (6 bases). Trimming removed 6 bases at V and 5 bases at J, with 16 bases between. The CDR3 has 15 amino acids. CDR3 DNA sequence: TGTGCCAGCAGCCAGCCGACAGGCGGAAATGAAAAACTGTTTTTT. Protein product: CASSQPTGGNEKLFF.

This clonotype was seen a handful of times. V usage is TRBV20-1 and J usage is TRBJ2-1; D remains ambiguous. Germline V gene sequence: CDR1 DFQATT, CDR2 SNEGSKA (reference sequence). V was shortened by 5 bases and J by 4 bases, with 3 bases between the two germline ends. The CDR3 loop spans 10 amino acids. DNA for the CDR3: TGCAGTGCTTTATACAATGAGCAGTTCTTC. Encoded protein: CSALYNEQFF.

About this clonotype: With a much larger clone just one base away, this may be a read error. V is TRBV4-1 and J is TRBJ2-7, with 8 bases lining up with TRBD1. Trimming at V came to 4 bases and at J to 5 bases, leaving 4 bases not matched to a gene. Germline V gives CDR1 MGHRA, CDR2 YSYEKL. The CDR3 is 13 amino acids. This CDR3 reads CASSPQGADEQYF. Written as DNA, the CDR3 is TGCGCCAGCAGCCCTCAGGGGGCGGACGAGCAGTACTTC.

The gene calls are TRBV11-2 and TRBJ2-1; 11 bases are a match to TRBD2. Germline V CDR1 and CDR2: SGHAT, FQNNGV. The CDR3 is 20 residues long. The V gene end was trimmed by 5 bases and the J gene end by 0 bases; junction bases not matched to a gene: 15. CDR3 protein: CASSPVIAGGAVSSYNEQFF. In nucleotides, the CDR3 is TGTGCCAGCAGCCCCGTGATAGCGGGGGGGGCTGTAAGCTCCTACAATGAGCAGTTCTTC.

This clonotype has just a few counts. This rearrangement joins TRBV20-1 to TRBJ2-3; 8 bases map to TRBD2. Germline V gene lookup returns CDR1 DFQATT and CDR2 SNEGSKA (reference sequence). The V segment lost 4 bases and the J segment 1 base; nucleotides outside the gene matches: 4. CDR3 size: 14 residues. CDR3 in DNA: TGCAGTGCTATCAGCGGGGGAGGCACAGATACGCAGTATTTT. Translated, it gives CSAISGGGTDTQYF.

The chain joins TRBV24-1 to TRBJ2-6; the D is unclear. This CDR3 region has 15 residues. Trimming pared 7 bases from V and 0 bases from J, leaving 9 bases between. The germline V gene encodes CDR1 KGHDR and CDR2 SFDVKD. CDR3 bases: TGTGCCACCAGCCAGGCTAACTCTGGGGCCAACGTCCTGACTTTC. Translated: CATSQANSGANVLTF.

The rearrangement links TRBV7-9 to TRBJ1-4; TRBD1 is a possible D gene (5 bases). Germline V gene sequence: CDR1 SEHNR, CDR2 FQNEAQ (reference sequence). The ends were cut back, 1 base at V and 1 base at J, with 7 bases in the middle. The CDR3 sequence is 15 residues long. The CDR3 reads CASSLDGGTNEKLFF. CDR3 bases: TGTGCCAGCAGCTTAGACGGGGGAACTAATGAAAAACTGTTTTTT. Full variable domain (rest looked up from reference TRBV7-9 and TRBJ1-4): DTGVSQNPRHKITKRGQNVTFRCDPISEHNRLYWYRQTLGQGPEFLTYFQNEAQLEKSRLLSDRFSAERPKGSFSTLEIQRTEQGDSAMYLCASSLDGGTNEKLFFGSGTQLSVL.

Remarks on this clonotype: A clone one base away is much larger, so this may be a read error. J is TRBJ2-7 and V is TRBV10-3; 7 nucleotides agree with TRBD1. CDR1 is ENHRY, CDR2 SYGVKD, per germline. The CDR3 covers 16 residues. CDR3 residues: CAICETGPIVSYEQYF. The CDR3 nucleotides read TGTGCCATCTGTGAGACAGGGCCCATCGTCTCCTACGAGCAGTACTTC.

Only a few counts were recorded for this clonotype. The chain uses TRBV12-3 or TRBV12-4 and TRBJ1-2; D perhaps matches TRBD1 (6 bases). This CDR3 is 13 amino acids long. V was clipped by 7 bases and J by 5 bases, with 14 bases between them. The CDR3 protein is CASTKQGGYGYTF. The CDR3 coding sequence is TGTGCCAGCACCAAACAGGGAGGATATGGCTACACCTTC.

The chain has TRBV7-2 and TRBJ2-5, with 9 bases lining up with TRBD1. V shed 4 bases and J 3 bases; nucleotides not matched to a gene: 12. Germline CDR1 SGHTA, CDR2 FQGNSA. The CDR3 contains 17 residues. The CDR3 is CASSSSFNRGREETQYF. Here the CDR3 DNA reads TGTGCCAGCAGCTCATCATTCAACAGGGGGCGGGAAGAGACCCAGTACTTC.

This chain's CDR3 is CRGLAGVGTQYF. CDR3 nucleotides: TGCAGGGGACTAGCGGGAGTCGGTACGCAGTATTTT. J is TRBJ2-3 and V is TRBV20-1; 14 bases are shared with TRBD2. The CDR3 has 12 amino acids. CDR1 and CDR2 (germline): DFQATT, SNEGSKA (reference sequence).

The V gene is TRBV20-1, the J gene TRBJ2-7; 8 bases are shared with TRBD1. Per the germline V gene, CDR1 is DFQATT and CDR2 is SNEGSKA (reference sequence). The CDR3 runs to 13 residues. J was trimmed by 2 bases and V by 2 bases; bases with no gene match: 2. CDR3 nucleotide sequence: TGCAGTGCTAGAAAGGACAGGGCCTACGAGCAGTACTTC. Residues: CSARKDRAYEQYF.

This clonotype came up a few times. V is TRBV27 and J is TRBJ1-1; D not certain. The V gene lost 3 bases and the J gene lost 0 bases, with 11 bases spanning the gap. Germline V gene data show CDR1 as MNHEY and CDR2 as SMNVEV (reference sequence). The CDR3 consists of 15 residues. The chain's CDR3 is CASSFAGGLNTEAFF. The CDR3 nucleotides read TGTGCCAGCAGTTTTGCGGGAGGGCTGAACACTGAAGCTTTCTTT.

This clonotype was seen once. The genes are TRBV7-2 and TRBJ1-5; 12 nucleotides align to TRBD1. This CDR3 has 17 amino acids. The V gene's germline CDR1 is SGHTA and CDR2 FQGNSA. V lost 3 bases and J lost 1; bases outside the gene matches: 4. CDR3: CASSFGTGGGSNQPQHF. The CDR3 DNA sequence: TGTGCCAGCAGCTTCGGGACAGGGGGCGGAAGCAATCAGCCCCAGCATTTT.